These 18 T cell receptor beta chains share one sample of origin, sequenced in a study of control samples from healthy donors and cancer patients. Assay used: immunoSEQ multiplex PCR; TCRdb lists only in-frame clones, some missing. The data contain more than 90,000 clones, more than 85% of them singletons. The sequenced sample was blood. The source is a young man in good health.

V gene TRBV2 combines with J gene TRBJ1-1, with no clear D. The germline V gene has CDR1 SNHLY and CDR2 FYNNEI. V lost 4 bases, J lost 0 bases, and 6 bases lay in between. There are 13 residues in the CDR3. This chain's CDR3 is CASSGLLNTEAFF. CDR3 coding DNA: TGTGCCAGCAGTGGGTTACTGAACACTGAAGCTTTCTTT.

The J gene is TRBJ2-2, the V gene TRBV24-1, with 7 positions matching TRBD1. V trimming: 3 bases; J trimming: 7 bases; junction bases outside the gene matches: 16. The CDR3 totals 18 residues. CDR1 KGHDR and CDR2 SFDVKD come from the germline V gene. The CDR3 sequence: CATSDPKLLTGVGGELFF. CDR3 bases: TGTGCCACCAGTGATCCGAAACTCTTAACAGGGGTTGGCGGGGAGCTGTTTTTT.

This rearrangement joins TRBV27 to TRBJ2-7, with D tentatively TRBD1 (6 bases). Germline CDR1 MNHEY, CDR2 SMNVEV (reference sequence). V lost 6 bases and J 5 bases, leaving 14 bases between the germline ends. The CDR3 spans 13 residues. Written as DNA, the CDR3 is TGTGCCAGCAGACGAGACAGGTACAACGAGCAGTACTTC. It encodes CASRRDRYNEQYF.

This clone was seen only once. The rearrangement uses TRBV18 and TRBJ1-4, with D perhaps matching TRBD1 (6 bases). This CDR3 has 18 amino acids. CDR1 is KGHSH, CDR2 LQKENI, per germline. V gave up 2 bases and J gave up 3 bases, with 19 bases separating them. The CDR3 nucleotides are TGTGCCAGCTCACCATCAGCTCAGGGGTCCCAGGCTAATGAAAAACTGTTTTTT. Amino acid sequence: CASSPSAQGSQANEKLFF.

Only a few counts were recorded for this clone. The chain has TRBV15 and TRBJ2-7, with a tentative D call TRBD1 (5 bases). The CDR3 has 17 residues. With 1 base removed from V and 0 bases from J, the gap between germline ends came to 16 bases. Germline values: CDR1 LNHNV, CDR2 YYDKDF (reference sequence). The CDR3 loop is CATSRGSIRQPSYEQYF. CDR3 DNA: TGTGCCACCAGCAGAGGCAGCATTAGACAGCCCTCCTACGAGCAGTACTTC.

The chain couples TRBV19 to TRBJ2-2; TRBD1 agrees at 8 bases. Germline V lookup: CDR1 LNHDA, CDR2 SQIVND (reference sequence). V was pared by 4 bases and J by 7 bases, with 5 bases of the junction left unmatched. The CDR3 is 14 residues long. CDR3 DNA sequence: TGTGCCAGTAGTAAGGACAGGGAGAGCGGGGAGCTGTTTTTT. Translating it yields CASSKDRESGELFF. Full variable domain (rest looked up from reference TRBV19 and TRBJ2-2): DGGITQSPKYLFRKEGQNVTLSCEQNLNHDAMYWYRQDPGQGLRLIYYSQIVNDFQKGDIAEGYSVSREKKESFPLTVTSAQKNPTAFYLCASSKDRESGELFFGEGSRLTVL.

V usage is TRBV7-9 and J usage is TRBJ1-2; the D is unclear. The CDR3 has 13 amino acids. CDR1 is SEHNR and CDR2 is FQNEAQ in the germline V gene (reference sequence). V was clipped by 1 base and J by 5 bases, with 8 bases between them. The DNA of the CDR3 is TGTGCCAGCAGCTTAGGGGTGTTTTATGGCTACACCTTC. This sequence encodes CASSLGVFYGYTF.

This clone was observed a handful of times. The chain couples TRBV27 to TRBJ1-3; TRBD1 is a possible D gene (6 bases). Trimming took off 6 bases at V and 2 bases at J, with 11 bases between the two ends. Germline V gene data show CDR1 as MNHEY and CDR2 as SMNVEV (reference sequence). This CDR3 has 14 amino acids. CDR3 region: CASSQQGAGNTIYF. CDR3 coding DNA: TGTGCCAGCAGCCAACAGGGAGCTGGAAACACCATATATTTT.

The chain uses TRBV5-4 and TRBJ1-2, with 7 bases aligning to TRBD1. CDR1 is SGHNT and CDR2 is YYREEE in the germline V gene (reference sequence). Germline trimming cut 4 bases from V and 2 bases from J; bases unmatched to any gene: 8. This CDR3 region has 15 residues. The CDR3 spells CASSRRTGSNYGYTF. CDR3 DNA sequence: TGTGCCAGCAGCCGAAGGACAGGCTCCAACTATGGCTACACCTTC.

This clone was seen once. CDR3 nucleotide sequence: TGTGCCAGCCTAACTCCGGGTCTTGGGAACACTGAAGCTTTCTTT. Amino acid sequence: CASLTPGLGNTEAFF. This sequence joins TRBV6-5 and TRBJ1-1, with D unclear. Germline V CDR1 and CDR2: MNHEY, SVGAGI. The ends were cut back, 8 bases at V and 1 base at J, with 17 bases in the middle. The CDR3 covers 15 residues.

This rearrangement joins TRBV29-1 to TRBJ2-2, with D unresolved. Germline assignment: CDR1 SQVTM and CDR2 ANQGSEA. This CDR3 comprises 13 residues. Trimming left V 7 bases short and J 4 bases short, with 13 bases between. CDR3 protein: CSAAQFGTGELFF. The CDR3 nucleotides read TGCAGCGCCGCGCAATTTGGCACCGGGGAGCTGTTTTTT.

This clone came up a few times. V usage is TRBV4-2 and J usage is TRBJ1-1; TRBD1 might be the D (5 bases). This CDR3 has 16 amino acids. V was clipped by 1 base and J by 13 bases, with 25 bases between them. The germline V gene has CDR1 LGHNA and CDR2 YNFKEQ. CDR3 sequence: CASSQGGGERVQISFF. CDR3 DNA sequence: TGTGCCAGCAGCCAAGGAGGAGGGGAGCGGGTGCAGATTAGTTTCTTT.

DNA of the CDR3: TGTGCCACTCGAGGGCCACTCTTCAATCAGCCCCAGCATTTT. Encoded protein: CATRGPLFNQPQHF. J is TRBJ1-5 and V is TRBV6-5; D uncertain. The CDR3 is 14 residues long. The germline V gene encodes CDR1 MNHEY and CDR2 SVGAGI. Deletions cut 10 bases from V and 3 bases from J, with 16 bases between.

J is TRBJ2-2 and V is TRBV6-5; D remains unclear. V shed 5 bases and J shed 6 bases, with 13 bases lying between them. Per the germline V gene, CDR1 is MNHEY and CDR2 is SVGAGI. This CDR3 comprises 14 residues. CDR3 residues: CASSTLVKAGELFF. CDR3 coding DNA: TGTGCCAGCAGTACATTGGTTAAAGCCGGGGAGCTGTTTTTT.

The V call is TRBV24-1, the J call TRBJ1-4; 7 bases fit TRBD1. V was pared by 5 bases and J by 7 bases, with 15 bases of the junction left unmatched. The CDR3 is 17 amino acids. The V gene's germline CDR1 is KGHDR and CDR2 SFDVKD. CDR3 in amino acids: CATSGSLHDRVREKLFF. CDR3 nucleotides: TGTGCCACCAGTGGCTCCCTGCACGACAGGGTTCGTGAAAAACTGTTTTTT.

For this clone: The junction does not match germline at one end; this may be a read error. The chain couples TRBV5-4 to TRBJ2-2; no firm D call. Germline V lookup: CDR1 SGHNT, CDR2 YYREEE (reference sequence). The CDR3 length is 13 residues. This CDR3 is CASTLGGTGELFF. The CDR3 DNA sequence: TGTGCCAGCACCTTGGGTGGCACCGGGGAGCTGTTTTTT.

The V gene is TRBV7-2, the J gene TRBJ1-3; maybe TRBD1 (5 bases). The CDR3 has 16 residues. The V end was cut by 5 bases, the J end by 4 bases, with 18 bases between. Germline V gene sequence: CDR1 SGHTA, CDR2 FQGNSA. The CDR3 DNA reads TGTGCCAGCAGCGCTATCAGGACCCAGGGAGGAAACACCATATATTTT. It translates to CASSAIRTQGGNTIYF.

The CDR3, as DNA: TGTGCCTGGGAGACTAATGAAAAACTGTTTTTT. Its protein product is CAWETNEKLFF. V gene TRBV30 combines with J gene TRBJ1-4; D gene unclear. Looked up from germline, CDR1 is GTSNPN and CDR2 is SVGIG (reference sequence). This CDR3 is 11 amino acids long. V gave up 5 bases and J gave up 2 bases, with 3 bases separating them.